The count of the clone carrying this T cell receptor beta chain is one. In the authors' workflow: Researchers report that nucleated cell counts were estimated from reference gene primer amplification. Assay: immunoSEQ multiplex PCR; the TCRdb copy retains only in-frame clones and omits some. Clone size and V and J calls were adopted from that table, with D and trimming inferred from the DNA. The sample contains roughly 97,000 clones, roughly 82% of which appear only once. The data belong to a study of blood T cell repertoires in COVID-19. The trim removed 4 bases at V and 3 bases at J, leaving 8 bases unmatched. Germline V gives CDR1 SGHAT, CDR2 FQNNGV. The CDR3 loop spans 17 amino acids.

The receptor was isolated from a man between 60 and 75 years old with acute or convalescent COVID-19. The chain couples TRBV11-2 to TRBJ2-3; 12 nucleotides align to TRBD2. Input material: peripheral blood. The CDR3 DNA reads as TGTGCCAGCAGCTCCCTGACTAGCGGGAGATGGACAGATACGCAGTATTTT. It translates to CASSSLTSGRWTDTQYF.